The 31 T cell receptor beta chains in this list originate from one sample, sequenced in a study of beta chain features in type 1 diabetes. Reverse transcribing all isolated RNA meant expressed TCRB transcripts were sequenced. Produced via immunoSEQ multiplex PCR; TCRdb's table is partial and in-frame only. The table records around 350,000 clones, around 12% of them present only once. Input material: naive CD4+ T cells from blood. These receptors were collected from a man in his late teens or twenties in good health.

This clone was detected only once. This chain connects TRBV7-7 to TRBJ2-5; TRBD1 might be the D (5 bases). The germline V gene has CDR1 SSHAT and CDR2 FNYEAQ (reference sequence). The CDR3 is made up of 12 amino acids. V was shortened by 5 bases and J by 7 bases, with 11 bases between the two germline ends. The CDR3 DNA sequence: TGTGCCAGCAGCCCGACAGTTGGGACCCAGTACTTC. Its translation: CASSPTVGTQYF.

This clone appeared a few times. The V call is TRBV5-1, the J call TRBJ2-3; 11 bases match TRBD2. From germline, CDR1 is SGHRS and CDR2 YFSETQ. The length of the CDR3 is 17 residues. The V segment lost 0 bases and the J segment 0 bases; nucleotides outside the gene matches: 3. The CDR3 loop is CASSLGRLAGSTDTQYF. CDR3 sequence (DNA): TGCGCCAGCAGCTTGGGAAGACTAGCGGGGAGCACAGATACGCAGTATTTT.

This clone has a handful of counts. The CDR3 sequence is CASSLRASGRTDTQYF. The CDR3 nucleotides are TGTGCCAGCAGCTTGAGGGCTAGCGGTCGCACAGATACGCAGTATTTT. This chain links TRBV5-4 with TRBJ2-3; TRBD2 agrees at 7 bases. Germline lookup yields CDR1 SGHNT and CDR2 YYREEE (reference sequence). V dropped 1 base and J dropped 1; count of bases not matched to a gene: 6. This CDR3 region has 16 residues.

V and J are TRBV7-8 and TRBJ2-7, with 7 positions matching TRBD1. Per the germline V gene, CDR1 is SGHVS and CDR2 is FQNEAQ. The junction had 5 bases not matched to a gene; V was cut back by 6 bases and J by 6 bases. The CDR3 is 12 amino acids. CDR3 in amino acids: CASSPDRAEQYF. In DNA form, the CDR3 reads TGTGCCAGCAGTCCAGACAGGGCCGAGCAGTACTTC.

V is TRBV18 and J is TRBJ2-5; a weak D match, TRBD1 (5 bases). Germline values: CDR1 KGHSH, CDR2 LQKENI. The ends were cut back, 2 bases at V and 2 bases at J, with 12 bases in the middle. The CDR3 has 15 amino acids. The CDR3 here is CASSPFQGQQETQYF. The CDR3 DNA follows: TGTGCCAGCTCACCATTCCAGGGCCAACAAGAGACCCAGTACTTC.

In this sample, this clone turned up a few times. The chain uses TRBV28 and TRBJ2-5; the D is unclear. The CDR3 is 12 residues long. Germline loops: CDR1 MDHEN, CDR2 SYDVKM. Trimming cost V 4 bases and J 5 bases, with 8 bases left between them. The CDR3 loop is CASSSGPETQYF. The CDR3 DNA reads TGTGCCAGCAGTTCGGGTCCTGAGACCCAGTACTTC.

This clone was found a few times. The V call is TRBV7-9, the J call TRBJ1-2; a possible D gene is TRBD1 (6 bases). Trimming removed 5 bases from V and 4 bases from J, with 11 bases in between. The CDR3 sequence is 13 residues long. CDR1 and CDR2 (germline): SEHNR, FQNEAQ (reference sequence). The CDR3 is CASSRDTGYGYTF. In nucleotides, the CDR3 is TGTGCCAGCAGCCGGGACACTGGCTATGGCTACACCTTC.

In regard to this clone: Other nucleotide sequences in the sample specify the same CDR3. The chain links TRBV18 to TRBJ1-1; a possible D gene is TRBD1 (6 bases). The CDR3 is 15 residues long. V gave up 3 bases and J gave up 2 bases, with 13 bases separating them. In germline, CDR1 is KGHSH, CDR2 LQKENI. The CDR3 is CASSPPGTPNTEAFF. DNA for the CDR3: TGTGCCAGCTCACCCCCCGGGACACCCAACACTGAAGCTTTCTTT.

The J gene is TRBJ1-1, the V gene TRBV18; tentative D call: TRBD1 (6 bases). The germline CDR1 and CDR2 sequences are KGHSH and LQKENI. The germline V and J ends were trimmed by 4 bases and 2 bases, with 17 bases remaining between them. The CDR3 has 16 residues. CDR3 nucleotide sequence: TGTGCCAGCTCACGTACCGGGCTGGGGGCAAACACTGAAGCTTTCTTT. Protein product: CASSRTGLGANTEAFF.

This clone was counted only a few times. The chain is built from TRBV4-2 and TRBJ1-2; D uncertain. The CDR3 covers 14 residues. V gave up 0 bases and J gave up 8 bases, with 13 bases separating them. Per germline, CDR1 LGHNA and CDR2 YNFKEQ. CDR3 sequence (DNA): TGTGCCAGCAGCCAAGAGGTGCAGGTGAAAGGCTACACCTTC. Residues: CASSQEVQVKGYTF.

At least ten counts were recorded for this clone. The CDR3 loop is CSVDRATTGELFF. CDR3 nucleotide sequence: TGCAGCGTTGACAGGGCGACCACCGGGGAGCTGTTTTTT. The chain employs TRBV29-1 and TRBJ2-2; maybe TRBD1 (5 bases). V lost 3 bases to trimming and J lost 4 bases, with 9 bases between them. Germline CDR1 and CDR2: SQVTM and ANQGSEA. The CDR3 runs 13 residues.

This clone has a handful of counts. The genes are TRBV5-6 and TRBJ1-4; 7 nucleotides agree with TRBD1. V gave up 5 bases and J gave up 5 bases; unmatched junction bases: 6. The CDR3 has 14 amino acids. Germline CDR1 and CDR2: SGHDT and YYEEEE. The CDR3 DNA reads TGTGCCAGCAGTCCGGGACAGAGAAATGAAAAACTGTTTTTT. It is translated as CASSPGQRNEKLFF.

V usage is TRBV5-1 and J usage is TRBJ2-3, with 7 bases lining up with TRBD2. Germline loops: CDR1 SGHRS, CDR2 YFSETQ. This CDR3 is 15 amino acids long. Unmatched junction bases numbered 7, after V lost 5 bases and J lost 1 base. DNA for the CDR3: TGCGCCAGCAGACTCGTCCTAGCGGGCACAGATACGCAGTATTTT. Encoded protein: CASRLVLAGTDTQYF.

The V gene is TRBV5-4, the J gene TRBJ2-3; possibly TRBD2 for D (6 bases). The CDR3 is 16 residues long. Per the germline V gene, CDR1 is SGHNT and CDR2 is YYREEE (reference sequence). Trimming cost V 3 bases and J 2 bases, with 16 bases left between them. The CDR3: CASSWRDRGLTDTQYF. In DNA, the CDR3 is TGTGCCAGCAGCTGGCGGGACCGAGGACTCACAGATACGCAGTATTTT.

The chain has TRBV5-1 and TRBJ1-2; D might be TRBD1 (6 bases). The germline V and J ends were trimmed by 4 bases and 5 bases, with 9 bases remaining between them. Germline V gene lookup returns CDR1 SGHRS and CDR2 YFSETQ. The CDR3 sequence is 12 residues long. CDR3 sequence (DNA): TGCGCCAGCAGCACCGGACAGTATGGCTACACCTTC. Its translation is CASSTGQYGYTF.

The chain has TRBV4-1 and TRBJ2-1, with a weak D call TRBD1 (5 bases). Trimming cost V 1 base and J 5 bases, with 6 bases left between them. In germline, CDR1 is MGHRA, CDR2 YSYEKL. This CDR3 is built from 13 residues. This chain's CDR3 is CASSQGTNNEQFF. As DNA, the CDR3 is TGCGCCAGCAGCCAAGGGACAAACAATGAGCAGTTCTTC.

This clone was recorded a few times. The chain joins TRBV7-2 to TRBJ2-5, with 7 nucleotides matching TRBD1. In germline, CDR1 is SGHTA, CDR2 FQGNSA. Germline trimming cut 0 bases from V and 5 bases from J; bases unmatched to any gene: 6. The CDR3 runs to 15 residues. The CDR3 reads CASSLATGPWETQYF. Written as DNA, the CDR3 is TGTGCCAGCAGCTTAGCGACAGGGCCCTGGGAGACCCAGTACTTC.

The sample holds a few counts of this clone. The chain couples TRBV4-2 to TRBJ1-2; unclear D gene. Germline lookup yields CDR1 LGHNA and CDR2 YNFKEQ. The CDR3 length is 15 residues. Between the trimmed V and J ends, which lost 3 bases and 4 bases, there was a span of 15 bases. CDR3 protein: CASSQESNAGYGYTF. The CDR3, as DNA: TGTGCCAGCAGCCAGGAGTCCAACGCTGGCTATGGCTACACCTTC.

The genes are TRBV7-3 and TRBJ2-2; D may be TRBD2 (6 bases). Trimming pared 5 bases from V and 7 bases from J, leaving 14 bases between. The CDR3 runs to 14 residues. Germline CDR1 SGHTA, CDR2 FQGTGA. The CDR3 spells CASSPRRDLGELFF. The DNA for the CDR3 is TGTGCCAGCAGCCCACGGCGGGACCTCGGGGAGCTGTTTTTT.

The chain joins TRBV7-8 to TRBJ1-5, with 8 bases that match TRBD1. Germline trimming cut 0 bases from V and 3 bases from J; bases unmatched to any gene: 4. Germline CDR1 reads SGHVS; CDR2 reads FQNEAQ. The CDR3 runs to 16 residues. The CDR3, as DNA: TGTGCCAGCAGCTTAGCGGGGACAGGTCTCAATCAGCCCCAGCATTTT. This gives the protein CASSLAGTGLNQPQHF.

This clone has a handful of counts. The V gene is TRBV5-4, the J gene TRBJ2-5; 8 nucleotides align to TRBD2. The CDR3 runs to 14 residues. Trimming cost V 5 bases and J 5 bases; bases outside gene matches: 8. Per the germline V gene, CDR1 is SGHNT and CDR2 is YYREEE (reference sequence). The CDR3 sequence: CASSPATSVETQYF. CDR3 in DNA: TGTGCCAGCAGTCCGGCGACTAGCGTCGAGACCCAGTACTTC.

This chain connects TRBV30 to TRBJ2-5; the D gene is possibly TRBD2 (6 bases). The CDR3 sequence is 12 residues long. The V and J ends lost 7 bases and 4 bases respectively, with 13 bases between them. Germline V gives CDR1 GTSNPN, CDR2 SVGIG (reference sequence). This CDR3 is CASAGRPETQYF. In DNA form, the CDR3 reads TGTGCCTCTGCGGGACGCCCAGAGACCCAGTACTTC.

This sequence joins TRBV28 and TRBJ2-7; D unresolved. Trimming left V 6 bases short and J 2 bases short, with 17 bases between. This CDR3 is built from 15 residues. Germline values: CDR1 MDHEN, CDR2 SYDVKM. CDR3 loop: CASRKISQIPYEQYF. CDR3 nucleotides: TGTGCCAGCAGAAAGATTAGCCAGATTCCCTACGAGCAGTACTTC.

The chain uses TRBV6-5 and TRBJ1-1; 9 bases map to TRBD1. The germline gives CDR1 MNHEY, CDR2 SVGAGI. J lost 5 bases, V lost 5 bases, and 6 bases had no gene match. The CDR3 covers 14 residues. The chain's CDR3 is CASSTEQGATEAFF. In DNA form, the CDR3 reads TGTGCCAGCAGTACGGAACAGGGGGCGACTGAAGCTTTCTTT.

This clone was observed a handful of times. The chain is built from TRBV7-3 and TRBJ2-7; D might be TRBD2 (7 bases). V was trimmed by 6 bases and J by 1 base, leaving 16 bases between them. This CDR3 contains 15 residues. CDR1 is SGHTA and CDR2 is FQGTGA in the germline V gene. The CDR3 nucleotides are TGTGCCAGCAGTCCCCAGGCGGGGGCTTCCTACGAGCAGTACTTC. Translating it yields CASSPQAGASYEQYF. The full variable domain, rest sourced from reference TRBV7-3 and TRBJ2-7, is GAGVSQTPSNKVTEKGKYVELRCDPISGHTALYWYRQSLGQGPEFLIYFQGTGAADDSGLPNDRFFAVRPEGSVSTLKIQRTERGDSAVYLCASSPQAGASYEQYFGPGTRLTVT.

The chain carries TRBV19 and TRBJ2-7, with D possibly matching TRBD2 (5 bases). Germline CDR1 LNHDA, CDR2 SQIVND (reference sequence). CDR3 size: 13 residues. V was trimmed by 4 bases and J by 3 bases, leaving 10 bases between them. This chain's CDR3 is CASSRIEGYEQYF. Written as DNA, the CDR3 is TGTGCCAGTAGTAGAATCGAGGGCTACGAGCAGTACTTC.

This clone was counted between two and nine times. The chain combines TRBV9 with TRBJ2-7; 7 positions match TRBD1. V dropped 1 base and J dropped 3; count of bases not matched to a gene: 4. The CDR3 sequence is 14 residues long. Germline V lookup: CDR1 SGDLS, CDR2 YYNGEE. The CDR3 sequence is CASSVTGQDYEQYF. CDR3 DNA: TGTGCCAGCAGCGTAACCGGACAGGACTACGAGCAGTACTTC.

CDR3 region: CASSQSGGEQETQYF. The CDR3 DNA is TGTGCCAGCAGCCAGTCGGGGGGTGAACAAGAGACCCAGTACTTC. The chain recombines TRBV4-2 with TRBJ2-5, with 7 bases lining up with TRBD2. V gave up 3 bases and J gave up 2 bases; unmatched junction bases: 6. CDR1 and CDR2 from the germline V gene are LGHNA and YNFKEQ. CDR3 length: 15 amino acids.

The chain uses TRBV19 and TRBJ2-1; 8 bases fit TRBD1. The germline V gene encodes CDR1 LNHDA and CDR2 SQIVND (reference sequence). Trimming took 2 bases from V and 4 from J; bases not matched to a gene: 4. This CDR3 region has 15 residues. CDR3 in amino acids: CASSIPGGGYNEQFF. The CDR3 nucleotides read TGTGCCAGTAGTATACCAGGGGGCGGGTACAATGAGCAGTTCTTC.

This chain uses TRBV7-2 with TRBJ1-2; no definite D call. V was shortened by 6 bases and J by 6 bases, with 17 bases between the two germline ends. The CDR3 covers 14 residues. CDR1 is SGHTA and CDR2 is FQGNSA in the germline V gene. CDR3 in DNA: TGTGCCAGCAGTTTGGGCCCCTCTTTGGATGGCTACACCTTC. Protein: CASSLGPSLDGYTF.

This clone was seen more than once but under ten times. At the DNA level, this CDR3 is encoded by other sequences in the same sample as well. The gene calls are TRBV30 and TRBJ1-5; D gene ambiguous. The CDR3 runs 13 residues. The germline V gene encodes CDR1 GTSNPN and CDR2 SVGIG (reference sequence). Trimming stripped 0 bases from V and 4 bases from J, with 7 bases between. CDR3 amino acids: CAWSVRDNQPQHF. In DNA form, the CDR3 reads TGTGCCTGGAGTGTACGGGATAATCAGCCCCAGCATTTT.